A selection of T cell receptor beta chains follows, all from one sample in a study of cytomegalovirus exposure and HLA in healthy donors. Generated by immunoSEQ multiplex PCR, the TCRdb table keeps only in-frame clones and is missing some. This repertoire shows fewer than 200,000 clones, around 85% found once; its top ten account for roughly 2%. Sequences were obtained from PBMCs. These receptors originate from a human donor in good health. Each CDR3 is given with its conserved first and last residue. The order of the fields is V gene, clone size, CDR3 protein. Rows may omit the clone size; those that give it use once, few, many or a size class.

TRBV7-2 . CAADSVPAASYPHYGYTF
TRBV2 . CASSADREDTIYF
TRBV6-1 . CASSKAGTGGRNEQYF
TRBV5-6 . CASSLVAGGGTGELFF
TRBV6-1 . CASSEGTGRRYEQYF
TRBV6-1 . CASSEGSDPRGEQFF
TRBV18 . CASSHGEGDGQPQHF
TRBV29-1 . CSVGATNEKLFF
TRBV7-7 . CASSSGDRPFYNEQFF
TRBV10-1 . CASSESRTSTDTQYF
TRBV11-3 . CASSHRGKGANVLTF
TRBV5-1 . CASSLASGDEQYF
TRBV6-1 . CASSDSLRDQPQHF
TRBV5-1 . CASSLGDRDEQFF
TRBV10-3 . CAISEPNPGQANTEAFF
TRBV5-6 . CASSLTSEQYF
TRBV4-1 few CASSQAFDRGSREQYF
TRBV29-1 . CSVRDTGELFF
TRBV2 . CASMVSKNTEAFF
TRBV9 . CASSPTGGISYNSPLHF
TRBV11-2 few CASSPQGAGGPFPDTQYF
TRBV2 . CASSEALRKQDNYGYTF
TRBV19 once CASSNLQGNISPLHF
TRBV7-9 . CASSFARDGTPHF
TRBV9 once CASSSTGGTEAFF
TRBV4-1 . CASSQGTTPSSYNSPLHF
TRBV4-3 . CASSQGGRDSPLHF
TRBV5-4 . CASSLIQRGQIAEAFF
TRBV18 . CASSPQDSSSPLHF
TRBV10-1 . CASSESLAVFYEQYF
TRBV19 . CASSVDSASYEQYF
TRBV6-5 . CASSYHTTGTVYGYTF
TRBV4-3 few CASSQEALGGALSEQYF
TRBV19 . CASSISQGGGNQPQHF
TRBV6-6 . CASSYSPLGDTEAFF
TRBV5-1 few CASSTDSYSPLHF
TRBV30 . CAWSPGSPEAFF
TRBV6-5 . CASSVSGGAYNEQFF
TRBV7-2 once CASSSRGGFSYNEQFF
TRBV6-5 . CASSYSLDQGQYF
TRBV10-2 . CASTLWEGGEKLFF
TRBV6-5 . CASSTTGKETQYF
TRBV5-4 . CASSGSGTANTGELFF
TRBV4-1 . CASSQWQRTSEQYF
TRBV6-1 . CASSVGSRQGEQYF
TRBV6-1 . CASSDRGGSSYNEQFF
TRBV12-5 . CASGRDREETQYF
TRBV4-3 . CASSTAYRVLSTDTQYF
TRBV27 . CASSFSGVIGNTIYF
TRBV9 . CASSPYLGSGYNEQFF
TRBV7-9 . CASSPRPGRSSYEQYF
TRBV5-1 . CASSFSGGFRETQYF
TRBV5-4 . CASSFQADTSVRTQYF
TRBV4-1 few CASSQVGTAMNTEAFF
TRBV5-1 . CASSLAGGVQETQYF
TRBV19 . CASKRQGKGQPQHF
TRBV7-2 . CASSLRGGNGELFF
TRBV7-9 . CASSPDSTYEQYF
TRBV7-9 . CASSPGGEAFF
TRBV2 . CASSLKSYEQYF